These 25 T cell receptor beta chains originate from one sample sequenced in a study of T-cell reconstitution after alpha-beta-depleted transplantation in children. Researchers prepared the TCRbeta library using unique molecular identifiers, the study reports. TCRdb independently ran MiXCR on the PCR reads; one entry per CDR3 protein. Here the sample spans about 200,000 distinct CDR3 sequences, approximately 6.9% being singletons. Sequencing used PBMCs, obtained before TCRalphabeta/CD19-depleted stem cell transplant. These receptors came from a boy between 2 and 15 years old with acute lymphoblastic leukemia, due to receive a stem cell transplant.

The chain has TRBV3-1 and TRBJ2-3, with D uncertain. CDR3 length: 14 amino acids. Germline assignment: CDR1 LGHDT and CDR2 YNNKEL (reference sequence). The germline V and J ends were trimmed by 0 bases and 4 bases, with 8 bases remaining between them. This CDR3 reads CASSQDNYPDTQYF. DNA for the CDR3: TGTGCCAGCAGCCAAGACAACTATCCAGATACGCAGTATTTT.

This clonotype was found a few times. J is TRBJ2-1 and V is TRBV7-9; weak D call: TRBD1 (7 bases). Trimming left V 5 bases short and J 2 bases short, with 16 bases between. From germline, CDR1 is SEHNR and CDR2 FQNEAQ (reference sequence). This CDR3 is built from 16 residues. The CDR3, as DNA: TGTGCCAGCAGCGGGGGGCGGGACAGTCCCTACAATGAGCAGTTCTTC. It encodes CASSGGRDSPYNEQFF.

This clonotype was observed many times. The V call is TRBV7-2, the J call TRBJ1-1; no firm D call. The V end was cut by 6 bases, the J end by 4 bases, with 9 bases between. The germline CDR1 and CDR2 sequences are SGHTA and FQGNSA. This CDR3 is 12 amino acids long. The CDR3 bases are TGTGCCAGCAGTCATCAGAGCACTGAAGCTTTCTTT. It yields the protein CASSHQSTEAFF.

The chain is built from TRBV7-8 and TRBJ2-7; 7 positions match TRBD1. The V gene's germline CDR1 is SGHVS and CDR2 FQNEAQ. The CDR3 spans 15 residues. V lost 5 bases and J lost 6; bases outside the gene matches: 13. CDR3 residues: CASSPTRTGRGEQYF. DNA of the CDR3: TGTGCCAGCAGCCCTACCCGGACAGGAAGAGGCGAGCAGTACTTC. Supplemented by reference TRBV7-8 and TRBJ2-7, the full variable domain reads GAGVSQSPRYKVAKRGQDVALRCDPISGHVSLFWYQQALGQGPEFLTYFQNEAQLDKSGLPSDRFFAERPEGSVSTLKIQRTQQEDSAVYLCASSPTRTGRGEQYFGPGTRLTVT.

This clonotype has just a few counts. This rearrangement joins TRBV5-1 to TRBJ2-7; TRBD2 matches 11 bases. Germline V CDR1 and CDR2: SGHRS, YFSETQ. V was clipped by 4 bases and J by 2 bases; unmatched bases: 5. The CDR3 covers 15 residues. CDR3 sequence reads: CASSPRGLAAYEQYF. DNA for the CDR3: TGCGCCAGCAGCCCACGGGGACTAGCGGCCTACGAGCAGTACTTC.

This clonotype has only a few counts. CDR3 amino acids: CASRPKPGQWAYEQYF. In DNA form, the CDR3 reads TGTGCCAGCAGGCCAAAACCGGGACAGTGGGCGTACGAGCAGTACTTC. J is TRBJ2-7 and V is TRBV28; 7 nucleotides match TRBD1. V dropped 6 bases and J dropped 4; count of bases not matched to a gene: 15. Germline CDR1 and CDR2: MDHEN and SYDVKM. The CDR3 contains 16 residues.

This clonotype was seen many times. V usage is TRBV10-3 and J usage is TRBJ2-1, with a weak D call TRBD1 (5 bases). The length of the CDR3 is 15 residues. V lost 3 bases and J lost 8, with 17 bases in between. Germline V CDR1 and CDR2: ENHRY, SYGVKD. The CDR3 loop is CAISDIQATLHEQFF. The CDR3, as DNA: TGTGCCATCAGTGACATACAGGCGACTCTCCATGAGCAGTTCTTC.

The chain recombines TRBV27 with TRBJ2-5; 8 bases match TRBD1. CDR3 length: 15 amino acids. Germline V lookup: CDR1 MNHEY, CDR2 SMNVEV (reference sequence). The ends lost 5 bases at V and 3 bases at J; junction bases unmatched: 8. CDR3 in DNA: TGTGCCAGCAGTCCCACTCAGGGGGCGAAAGAGACCCAGTACTTC. It is translated as CASSPTQGAKETQYF.

This clonotype was recorded a few times. The gene calls are TRBV2 and TRBJ1-1; D possibly corresponds to TRBD1 (6 bases). V lost 6 bases and J 1 base, leaving 9 bases between the germline ends. Germline loops: CDR1 SNHLY, CDR2 FYNNEI. The CDR3 consists of 13 residues. CDR3 amino acids: CASRDRANTEAFF. CDR3 coding DNA: TGTGCCAGCAGGGACAGAGCGAACACTGAAGCTTTCTTT.

In this sample, this clonotype turned up many times. The chain recombines TRBV5-1 with TRBJ1-1; no definite D call. The CDR3 runs 14 residues. Trimming cost V 4 bases and J 3 bases, with 13 bases left between them. The germline gives CDR1 SGHRS, CDR2 YFSETQ. The CDR3 loop is CASSHGPTDTEAFF. The DNA of the CDR3 is TGCGCCAGCAGCCATGGACCGACGGACACTGAAGCTTTCTTT.

This clonotype turned up a few times. The chain is built from TRBV20-1 and TRBJ1-5; 8 positions agree with TRBD1. Germline CDR1 DFQATT, CDR2 SNEGSKA (reference sequence). CDR3 length: 15 residues. V was clipped by 4 bases and J by 5 bases; unmatched bases: 10. The CDR3 here is CSATGQVALDQPQHF. The DNA for the CDR3 is TGCAGTGCTACGGGACAGGTGGCCCTAGATCAGCCCCAGCATTTT.

The sample holds many counts of this clonotype. V and J are TRBV27 and TRBJ2-5; TRBD1 might be the D (5 bases). The V end was cut by 8 bases, the J end by 4 bases, with 17 bases between. CDR3 length: 14 amino acids. Germline CDR1 reads MNHEY; CDR2 reads SMNVEV (reference sequence). CDR3 nucleotide sequence: TGTGCCAGCGGGGCAGCTTTTGTTGGAGAGACCCAGTACTTC. Protein sequence: CASGAAFVGETQYF.

This clonotype came up many times. The chain has TRBV24-1 and TRBJ2-7; TRBD2 might be the D (6 bases). The V and J ends lost 7 bases and 4 bases respectively, with 10 bases between them. Germline assignment: CDR1 KGHDR and CDR2 SFDVKD. The CDR3 totals 12 residues. In DNA form, the CDR3 reads TGTGCCACCAGCGCGGGGAGTTACGAGCAGTACTTC. It is translated as CATSAGSYEQYF.

The chain has TRBV12-3 or TRBV12-4 and TRBJ2-1, with 15 positions matching TRBD2. The length of the CDR3 is 19 residues. With 1 base clipped from V and 0 bases from J, the junction kept 4 bases outside the gene matches. CDR3 sequence (DNA): TGTGCCAGCAGTTTAGTAGGACTAGCGGGAGGGTACTCCTACAATGAGCAGTTCTTC. Residues: CASSLVGLAGGYSYNEQFF.

This clonotype was observed at least ten times. V is TRBV20-1 and J is TRBJ2-5; D unclear. CDR1 DFQATT and CDR2 SNEGSKA come from the germline V gene (reference sequence). V gave up 5 bases and J gave up 5 bases, with 6 bases separating them. The CDR3 contains 10 residues. In DNA form, the CDR3 reads TGCAGTGCTTTTGACGAGACCCAGTACTTC. It specifies CSAFDETQYF.

This clonotype was observed a handful of times. The germline gene is not matched at one end of the junction; a read error may be the cause. The chain employs TRBV20-1 and TRBJ2-1, with 12 bases fitting TRBD2. Germline-derived CDR1 and CDR2 are DFQATT and SNEGSKA (reference sequence). The CDR3 consists of 17 residues. The CDR3 sequence: CCASRLAGGPFVNEQFF. In DNA, the CDR3 is TGCTGTGCTAGCCGGCTAGCGGGAGGGCCTTTCGTCAATGAGCAGTTCTTC.

This clonotype was detected ten times or more. The chain has TRBV5-1 and TRBJ1-1; a weak D match, TRBD1 (6 bases). This CDR3 has 14 residues. Trimming pared 4 bases from V and 4 bases from J, leaving 14 bases between. CDR1 and CDR2 from the germline V gene are SGHRS and YFSETQ. CDR3 sequence reads: CASSRGGVGTEAFF. CDR3 bases: TGCGCCAGCAGCCGAGGGGGGGTAGGCACTGAAGCTTTCTTT. Full variable domain (missing parts from reference TRBV5-1 and TRBJ1-1): KAGVTQTPRYLIKTRGQQVTLSCSPISGHRSVSWYQQTPGQGLQFLFEYFSETQRNKGNFPGRFSGRQFSNSRSEMNVSTLELGDSALYLCASSRGGVGTEAFFGQGTRLTVV.

This clonotype was counted many times. J is TRBJ2-1 and V is TRBV20-1; D gene unclear. Germline V CDR1 and CDR2: DFQATT, SNEGSKA (reference sequence). There are 13 residues in the CDR3. V dropped 6 bases and J dropped 2 bases, with 11 bases sitting between them. The CDR3 nucleotides read TGCAGTGCAAGGCCGGGTACCTACAATGAGCAGTTCTTC. Its protein product is CSARPGTYNEQFF.

This clonotype has ten or more counts. V is TRBV12-3 or TRBV12-4 and J is TRBJ2-1, with 9 bases fitting TRBD2. Trimming removed 4 bases from V and 5 bases from J; junction bases left unmatched: 12. The CDR3 loop spans 17 amino acids. The CDR3 coding sequence is TGTGCCAGCAGTTCTGGACTAGCGATTTCCCCGGACAATGAGCAGTTCTTC. Its protein is CASSSGLAISPDNEQFF.

This clonotype was counted at least ten times. The V gene is TRBV29-1, the J gene TRBJ2-1; possibly TRBD2 for D (5 bases). Per the germline V gene, CDR1 is SQVTM and CDR2 is ANQGSEA. Trimming took 3 bases from V and 7 from J, leaving 13 bases between them. The CDR3 extends over 13 amino acids. CDR3 sequence (DNA): TGCAGCGTTGATGGCGGGCCTCAGAATGAGCAGTTCTTC. This sequence encodes CSVDGGPQNEQFF.

This clonotype has at least ten counts. The genes are TRBV3-1 and TRBJ2-1; 8 bases map to TRBD2. Germline-derived CDR1 and CDR2 are LGHDT and YNNKEL (reference sequence). Unmatched junction bases numbered 18, after V lost 5 bases and J lost 9 bases. The CDR3 length is 17 residues. CDR3 residues: CASSAPLGSGGLLEQFF. Here the CDR3 DNA reads TGTGCCAGCAGCGCCCCTTTGGGCAGCGGGGGATTACTTGAGCAGTTCTTC.

This clonotype appeared many times. The V gene is TRBV12-3 or TRBV12-4, the J gene TRBJ2-1; 9 bases are shared with TRBD2. The V and J ends lost 3 bases and 10 bases, in that order; junction bases with no gene match: 13. The CDR3 length is 16 residues. DNA of the CDR3: TGTGCCAGCAGTTTCGCCGGGACTAGCTTTATGTTGGAGCAGTTCTTC. As protein: CASSFAGTSFMLEQFF.

This clonotype occurred many times. This sequence joins TRBV20-1 and TRBJ1-1, with TRBD1 as a possible D gene (5 bases). CDR3 length: 16 residues. V was shortened by 3 bases and J by 0 bases, with 17 bases between the two germline ends. Germline values: CDR1 DFQATT, CDR2 SNEGSKA (reference sequence). The CDR3 reads CSARDRDRIMNTEAFF. CDR3 DNA sequence: TGCAGTGCTAGGGACCGAGACAGAATTATGAACACTGAAGCTTTCTTT.

The sample holds a few counts of this clonotype. The CDR3 bases are TGTGCCAGCAGTCCAGGTCGCGGCTTTGTCTACAATGAGCAGTTCTTC. Residues: CASSPGRGFVYNEQFF. The J gene is TRBJ2-1, the V gene TRBV6-2 or TRBV6-3; no firm D call. V lost 5 bases and J lost 3, with 17 bases in between. The length of the CDR3 is 16 residues. Germline CDR1 MNHEY, CDR2 SVGEGT.

The genes are TRBV5-1 and TRBJ2-7, with unresolved D. V lost 0 bases and J lost 3, with 7 bases in between. CDR1 is SGHRS and CDR2 is YFSETQ in the germline V gene. CDR3 length equals 13 residues. CDR3 sequence: CASSLGVNYEQYF. The DNA of the CDR3 is TGCGCCAGCAGCTTGGGGGTGAACTACGAGCAGTACTTC.